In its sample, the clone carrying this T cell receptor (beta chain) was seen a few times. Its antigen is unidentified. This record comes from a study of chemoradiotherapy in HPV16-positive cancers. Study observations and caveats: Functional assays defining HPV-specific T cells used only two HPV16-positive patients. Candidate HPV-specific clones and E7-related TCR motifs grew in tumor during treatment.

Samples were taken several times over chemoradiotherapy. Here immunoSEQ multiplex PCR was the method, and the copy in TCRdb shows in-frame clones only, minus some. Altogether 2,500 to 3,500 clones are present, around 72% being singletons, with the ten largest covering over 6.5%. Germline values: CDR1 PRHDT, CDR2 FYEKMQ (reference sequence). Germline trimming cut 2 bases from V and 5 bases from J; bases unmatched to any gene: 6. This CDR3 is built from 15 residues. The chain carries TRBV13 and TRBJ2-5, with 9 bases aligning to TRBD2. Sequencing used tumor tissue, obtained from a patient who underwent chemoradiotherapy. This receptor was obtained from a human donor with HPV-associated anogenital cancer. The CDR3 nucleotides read TGTGCCAGCAGCTTATTGGCGGGGGGGGAGGAGACCCAGTACTTC. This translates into CASSLLAGGEETQYF. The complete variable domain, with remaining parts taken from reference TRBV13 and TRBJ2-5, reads AAGVIQSPRHLIKEKRETATLKCYPIPRHDTVYWYQQGPGQDPQFLISFYEKMQSDKGSIPDRFSAQQFSDYHSELNMSSLELGDSALYFCASSLLAGGEETQYFGPGTRLLVL.